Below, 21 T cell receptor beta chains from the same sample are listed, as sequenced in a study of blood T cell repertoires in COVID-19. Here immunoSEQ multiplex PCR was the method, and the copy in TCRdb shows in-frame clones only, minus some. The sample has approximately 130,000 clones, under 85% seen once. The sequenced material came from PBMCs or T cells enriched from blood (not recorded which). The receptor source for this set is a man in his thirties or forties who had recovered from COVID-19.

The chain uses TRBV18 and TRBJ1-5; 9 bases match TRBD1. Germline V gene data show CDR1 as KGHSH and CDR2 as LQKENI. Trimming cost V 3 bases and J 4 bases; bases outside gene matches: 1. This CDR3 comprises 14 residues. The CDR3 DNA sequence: TGTGCCAGCTCACCCGGACAGGGGAATCAGCCCCAGCATTTT. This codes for CASSPGQGNQPQHF.

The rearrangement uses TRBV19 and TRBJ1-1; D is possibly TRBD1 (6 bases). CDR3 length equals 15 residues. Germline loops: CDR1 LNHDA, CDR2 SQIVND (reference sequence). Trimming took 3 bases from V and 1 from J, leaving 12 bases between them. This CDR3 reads CASSMPGAANTEAFF. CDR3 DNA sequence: TGTGCCAGTAGTATGCCAGGGGCTGCGAACACTGAAGCTTTCTTT. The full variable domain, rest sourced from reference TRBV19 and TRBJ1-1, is DGGITQSPKYLFRKEGQNVTLSCEQNLNHDAMYWYRQDPGQGLRLIYYSQIVNDFQKGDIAEGYSVSREKKESFPLTVTSAQKNPTAFYLCASSMPGAANTEAFFGQGTRLTVV.

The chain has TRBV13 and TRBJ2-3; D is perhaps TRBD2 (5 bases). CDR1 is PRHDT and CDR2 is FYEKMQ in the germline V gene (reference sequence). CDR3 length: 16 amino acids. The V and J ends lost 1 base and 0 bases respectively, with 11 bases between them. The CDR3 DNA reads TGTGCCAGCAGCTTAGTTTTCCAGCGGAGCACAGATACGCAGTATTTT. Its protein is CASSLVFQRSTDTQYF.

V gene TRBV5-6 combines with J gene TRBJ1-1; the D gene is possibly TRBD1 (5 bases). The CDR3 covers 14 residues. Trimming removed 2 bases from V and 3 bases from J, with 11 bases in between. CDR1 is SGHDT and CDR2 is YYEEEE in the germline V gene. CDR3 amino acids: CASSLWGRDTEAFF. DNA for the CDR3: TGTGCCAGCAGCTTATGGGGGAGGGACACTGAAGCTTTCTTT.

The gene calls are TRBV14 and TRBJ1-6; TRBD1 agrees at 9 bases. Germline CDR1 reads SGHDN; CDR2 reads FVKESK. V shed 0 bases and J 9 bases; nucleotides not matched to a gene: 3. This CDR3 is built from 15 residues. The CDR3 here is CASSQETGGSSPLHF. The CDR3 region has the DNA TGTGCCAGCAGCCAAGAGACAGGGGGAAGTTCACCCCTCCACTTT.

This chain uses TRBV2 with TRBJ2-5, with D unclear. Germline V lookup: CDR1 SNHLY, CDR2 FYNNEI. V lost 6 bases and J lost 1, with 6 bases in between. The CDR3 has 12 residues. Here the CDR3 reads CASRNIQETQYF. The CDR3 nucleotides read TGTGCCAGCAGAAATATCCAAGAGACCCAGTACTTC.

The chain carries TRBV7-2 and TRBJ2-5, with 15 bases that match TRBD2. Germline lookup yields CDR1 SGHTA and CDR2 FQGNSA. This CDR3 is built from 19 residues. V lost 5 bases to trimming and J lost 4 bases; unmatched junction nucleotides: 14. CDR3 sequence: CASSQGLAGGPGWRETQYF. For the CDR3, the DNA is TGTGCCAGCAGCCAAGGACTAGCGGGAGGGCCGGGTTGGCGAGAGACCCAGTACTTC.

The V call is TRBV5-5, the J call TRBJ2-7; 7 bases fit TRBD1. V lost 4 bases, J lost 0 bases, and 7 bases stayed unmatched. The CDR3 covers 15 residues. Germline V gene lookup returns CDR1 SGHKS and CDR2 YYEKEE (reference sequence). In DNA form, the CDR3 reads TGTGCCAGCAGCACCGGACAGGCGAGCTCCTACGAGCAGTACGTC. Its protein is CASSTGQASSYEQYV.

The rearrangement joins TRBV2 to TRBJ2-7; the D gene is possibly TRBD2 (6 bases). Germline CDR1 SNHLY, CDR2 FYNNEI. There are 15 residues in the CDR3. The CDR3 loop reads CATLRDPTSSYEQYF. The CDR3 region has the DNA TGTGCTACCCTGCGGGATCCGACTAGTTCCTACGAGCAGTACTTC.

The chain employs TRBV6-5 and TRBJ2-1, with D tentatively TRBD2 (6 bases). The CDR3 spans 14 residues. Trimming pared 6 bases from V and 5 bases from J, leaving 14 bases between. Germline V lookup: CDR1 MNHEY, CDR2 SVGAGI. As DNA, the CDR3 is TGTGCCAGCAGGGGGGGAACCGGCCACAATGAGCAGTTCTTC. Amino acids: CASRGGTGHNEQFF.

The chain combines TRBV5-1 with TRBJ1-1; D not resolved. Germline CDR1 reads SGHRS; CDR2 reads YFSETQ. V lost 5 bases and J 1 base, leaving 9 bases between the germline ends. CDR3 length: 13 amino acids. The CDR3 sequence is CASRSSENTEAFF. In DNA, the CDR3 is TGCGCCAGCAGAAGCTCCGAGAACACTGAAGCTTTCTTT.

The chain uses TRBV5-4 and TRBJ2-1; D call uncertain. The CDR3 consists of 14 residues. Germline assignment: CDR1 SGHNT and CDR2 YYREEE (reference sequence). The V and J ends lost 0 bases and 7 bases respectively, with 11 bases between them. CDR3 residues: CASSLVESRNEQFF. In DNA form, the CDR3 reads TGTGCCAGCAGCTTGGTTGAGTCCCGAAATGAGCAGTTCTTC.

CDR3 sequence (DNA): TGCGCCAGCAGTGAGGCAGGCCCCTATGGCTACACCTTC. This translates into CASSEAGPYGYTF. The chain links TRBV10-1 to TRBJ1-2; no reliable D call. CDR1 WNHNN and CDR2 SYGVQD come from the germline V gene (reference sequence). The V end lost 2 bases, the J end lost 4 bases, and 8 bases lay between the germline ends. This CDR3 is 13 amino acids long.

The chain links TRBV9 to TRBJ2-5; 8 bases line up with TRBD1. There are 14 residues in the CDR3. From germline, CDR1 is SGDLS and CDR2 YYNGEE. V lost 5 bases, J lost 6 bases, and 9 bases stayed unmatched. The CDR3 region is CASSPPGQVKTQYF. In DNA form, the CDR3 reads TGTGCCAGCAGTCCACCGGGACAGGTGAAGACCCAGTACTTC.

The CDR3 DNA follows: TGTGCCAGCAGCGCCACCCCAGACAGGGGGCCCAATGGCTACACCTTC. Protein sequence: CASSATPDRGPNGYTF. This chain uses TRBV9 with TRBJ1-2; 10 bases are a match to TRBD1. The CDR3 has 16 amino acids. Germline trimming cut 3 bases from V and 6 bases from J; bases unmatched to any gene: 11. Germline CDR1 reads SGDLS; CDR2 reads YYNGEE. Full variable domain (outside the CDR3, taken from reference TRBV9 and TRBJ1-2): DSGVTQTPKHLITATGQRVTLRCSPRSGDLSVYWYQQSLDQGLQFLIQYYNGEERAKGNILERFSAQQFPDLHSELNLSSLELGDSALYFCASSATPDRGPNGYTFGSGTRLTVV.

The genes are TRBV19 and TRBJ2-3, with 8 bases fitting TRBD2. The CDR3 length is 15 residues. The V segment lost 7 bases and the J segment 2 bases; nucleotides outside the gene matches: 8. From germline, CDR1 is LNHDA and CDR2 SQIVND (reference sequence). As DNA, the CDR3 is TGTGCCAGTAAAATAGGTAGCGGGGACACAGATACGCAGTATTTT. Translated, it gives CASKIGSGDTDTQYF.

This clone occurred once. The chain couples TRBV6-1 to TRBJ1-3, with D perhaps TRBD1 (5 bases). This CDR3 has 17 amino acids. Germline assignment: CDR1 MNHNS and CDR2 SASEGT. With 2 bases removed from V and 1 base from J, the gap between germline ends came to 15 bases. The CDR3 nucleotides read TGTGCCAGCAGTGAAAGGTCTGGCAGGGTATCTGGAAACACCATATATTTT. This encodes CASSERSGRVSGNTIYF.

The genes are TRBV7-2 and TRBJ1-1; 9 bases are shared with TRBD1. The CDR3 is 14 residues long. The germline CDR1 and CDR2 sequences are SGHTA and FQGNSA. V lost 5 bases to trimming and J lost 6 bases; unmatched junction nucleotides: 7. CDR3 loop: CASSTTGGASEAFF. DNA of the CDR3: TGTGCCAGCAGCACGACAGGGGGGGCCTCTGAAGCTTTCTTT. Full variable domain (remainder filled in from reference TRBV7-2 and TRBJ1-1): GAGVSQSPSNKVTEKGKDVELRCDPISGHTALYWYRQSLGQGLEFLIYFQGNSAPDKSGLPSDRFSAERTGGSVSTLTIQRTQQEDSAVYLCASSTTGGASEAFFGQGTRLTVV.

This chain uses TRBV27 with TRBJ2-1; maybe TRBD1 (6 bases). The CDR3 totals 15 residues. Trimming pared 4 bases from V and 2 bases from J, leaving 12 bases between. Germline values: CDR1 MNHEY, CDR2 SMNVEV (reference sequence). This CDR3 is CASSSSRGAYNEQFF. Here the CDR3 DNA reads TGTGCCAGCAGTTCCTCCAGGGGAGCCTACAATGAGCAGTTCTTC.

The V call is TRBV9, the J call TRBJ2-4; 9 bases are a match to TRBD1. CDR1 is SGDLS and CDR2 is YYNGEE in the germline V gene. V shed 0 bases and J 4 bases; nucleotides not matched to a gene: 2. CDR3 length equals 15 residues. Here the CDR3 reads CASSVEGTGKNIQYF. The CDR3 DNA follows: TGTGCCAGCAGCGTAGAGGGGACAGGGAAAAACATTCAGTACTTC.

The CDR3: CASSLIGGLGDQPQHF. CDR3 DNA: TGTGCCAGCAGTTTAATCGGGGGGCTTGGAGATCAGCCCCAGCATTTT. This chain joins TRBV27 and TRBJ1-5; maybe TRBD1 (6 bases). The CDR3 is made up of 16 amino acids. Per the germline V gene, CDR1 is MNHEY and CDR2 is SMNVEV (reference sequence). V was pared by 2 bases and J by 5 bases, with 16 bases between.